The T cell receptor (beta chain) under discussion was sequenced for a study of beta chain features in type 1 diabetes. The study's findings and limits: Patients with type 1 diabetes carried fewer insertions and had more deletions at their VDJ junctions. In comparison with healthy donors, patients had naive, central memory and Treg TCRB repertoires that appeared more similar.

A single heparinised draw of about 100 mL on average was taken per donor. In germline, CDR1 is SGHTA, CDR2 FQGNSA. The CDR3 covers 14 residues. The V end lost 5 bases, the J end lost 1 base, and 9 bases lay between the germline ends. Concerning this clone: Its antigen is currently unknown.

The sequenced template was cDNA made from the entire isolated RNA. Regulatory, naive and central memory T cell samples averaged approximately 3.8 million reads. Produced via immunoSEQ multiplex PCR; TCRdb's table is partial and in-frame only. The sample lists hundreds of thousands of clones, 8% occurring once. The sample consisted of central memory CD4+ T cells from blood. This chain connects TRBV7-2 to TRBJ1-3; D remains ambiguous. This sequence was found in a woman under 30 in good health. The CDR3 spells CASSPSGSGNTIYF. CDR3 in DNA: TGTGCCAGCAGCCCATCCGGATCTGGAAACACCATATATTTT.